This entry lists 18 T cell receptor beta chains sequenced from one sample in a study of human T cells and chemical hapten exposure. TCRdb itself ran the RACE reads through MiXCR, one entry per CDR3 protein. The table shows fewer than 150,000 distinct CDR3 sequences, with approximately 12% occurring only once. Noted time point: patch test 2, 6 weeks after DPC sensitization. Stated treatment: therapeutic diphenylcyclopropenone sensitization with weekly scalp DPC. This material consisted of whole blood, taken in connection with sensitization to the hapten diphenylcyclopropenone (DPC). These receptors all come from a woman between 45 and 60 years old with alopecia areata. Some clones in this sample may be carry-over from other donors' samples.

This clonotype was recorded at least ten times. The CDR3 is CASRRQGRSNTGELFF. CDR3 sequence (DNA): TGTGCCAGCAGGCGACAGGGGCGTTCGAACACCGGGGAGCTGTTTTTT. The chain joins TRBV3-1 to TRBJ2-2; 8 nucleotides line up with TRBD1. Trimming cost V 6 bases and J 0 bases; bases outside gene matches: 6. The CDR3 totals 16 residues. Germline loops: CDR1 LGHDT, CDR2 YNNKEL (reference sequence). Complete variable domain (other parts from reference TRBV3-1 and TRBJ2-2): DTAVSQTPKYLVTQMGNDKSIKCEQNLGHDTMYWYKQDSKKFLKIMFSYNNKELIINETVPNRFSPKSPDKAHLNLHINSLELGDSAVYFCASRRQGRSNTGELFFGEGSRLTVL.

This clonotype was detected a few times. V is TRBV12-3 or TRBV12-4 and J is TRBJ1-1, with D perhaps TRBD1 (5 bases). The CDR3 sequence is 13 residues long. Trimming took off 7 bases at V and 6 bases at J, with 15 bases between the two ends. This CDR3 reads CASNLILGAEAFF. CDR3 DNA sequence: TGTGCCAGCAACCTCATACTAGGGGCTGAAGCTTTCTTT.

In this sample, this clonotype turned up a few times. V is TRBV11-2 and J is TRBJ1-2; 7 positions agree with TRBD1. Germline-derived CDR1 and CDR2 are SGHAT and FQNNGV. CDR3 length equals 13 residues. Unmatched junction bases numbered 3, after V lost 4 bases and J lost 4 bases. CDR3 bases: TGTGCCAGCAGCTCCCAGGGGGTCTATGGCTACACCTTC. Residues: CASSSQGVYGYTF.

A few counts support this clonotype. The rearrangement links TRBV5-1 to TRBJ1-1; D possibly corresponds to TRBD1 (5 bases). From germline, CDR1 is SGHRS and CDR2 YFSETQ. The V end lost 4 bases, the J end lost 0 bases, and 16 bases lay between the germline ends. The CDR3 has 16 amino acids. The CDR3 loop is CASSQGRTTLNTEAFF. The CDR3 DNA reads as TGCGCCAGCAGCCAGGGACGGACTACCCTGAACACTGAAGCTTTCTTT.

As concerns this clonotype: A much larger clone differs by one base, so this may be a read error. The chain uses TRBV11-2 and TRBJ2-1; D is ambiguous. The germline gives CDR1 SGHAT, CDR2 FQNNGV. This CDR3 contains 12 residues. The V end was cut by 4 bases, the J end by 7 bases, with 8 bases between. This CDR3 reads CASSYQWNEQFF. The CDR3 DNA sequence: TGTGCCAGCAGCTACCAGTGGAATGAGCAGTTCTTC.

At least ten counts were recorded for this clonotype. The rearrangement joins TRBV7-9 to TRBJ2-7, with D unresolved. Germline CDR1 SEHNR, CDR2 FQNEAQ (reference sequence). Trimming cost V 4 bases and J 2 bases, with 6 bases left between them. The CDR3 spans 12 residues. CDR3 loop: CASSSLPYEQYF. As DNA, the CDR3 is TGTGCCAGCAGCTCGCTCCCCTACGAGCAGTACTTC.

For the CDR3, the DNA is TGTGCCAGCAGTTTATTGACTAGCGGAACTTACGAGCAGTACTTC. Translated: CASSLLTSGTYEQYF. The V call is TRBV28, the J call TRBJ2-7, with 9 positions matching TRBD2. J was trimmed by 4 bases and V by 1 base; bases with no gene match: 5. The CDR3 consists of 15 residues. Per the germline V gene, CDR1 is MDHEN and CDR2 is SYDVKM.

This clonotype was seen only a few times. The CDR3 protein is CSADGREGTVGEQFF. CDR3 nucleotide sequence: TGCAGTGCCGACGGGCGGGAGGGCACCGTGGGTGAGCAGTTCTTC. The chain combines TRBV20-1 with TRBJ2-1, with 9 nucleotides matching TRBD2. Germline V lookup: CDR1 DFQATT, CDR2 SNEGSKA (reference sequence). V lost 6 bases, J lost 9 bases, and 15 bases stayed unmatched. The CDR3 is made up of 15 amino acids.

This clonotype was detected a few times. The chain carries TRBV7-2 and TRBJ2-7; 7 bases are a match to TRBD2. V trimming: 7 bases; J trimming: 7 bases; junction bases outside the gene matches: 16. CDR1 is SGHTA and CDR2 is FQGNSA in the germline V gene. The CDR3 covers 15 residues. CDR3 region: CASIPRLVSAGEQYF. The CDR3 nucleotides are TGTGCCAGCATCCCCCGACTAGTTTCAGCGGGGGAGCAGTACTTC.

This chain joins TRBV19 and TRBJ2-2, with 8 bases aligning to TRBD1. The V segment lost 9 bases and the J segment 5 bases; nucleotides outside the gene matches: 8. Germline CDR1 reads LNHDA; CDR2 reads SQIVND (reference sequence). This CDR3 is 14 amino acids long. Here the CDR3 reads CASTPGQATGELFF. The CDR3 DNA reads as TGTGCCAGCACACCGGGACAGGCGACCGGGGAGCTGTTTTTT.

This clonotype was detected a few times. This rearrangement joins TRBV7-2 to TRBJ2-7, with D possibly TRBD1 on 6 matching bases. Germline V CDR1 and CDR2: SGHTA, FQGNSA. V was pared by 2 bases and J by 3 bases, with 11 bases between. The CDR3 spans 14 residues. In DNA form, the CDR3 reads TGTGCCAGCAGCTTACGGAACAGGGTCTACGAGCAGTACTTC. This gives the protein CASSLRNRVYEQYF.

This clonotype was counted only a few times. The chain couples TRBV5-5 to TRBJ2-3; perhaps TRBD2 as D (5 bases). Germline CDR1 is SGHKS and CDR2 is YYEKEE (reference sequence). This CDR3 is 18 amino acids long. The V gene lost 0 bases and the J gene lost 2 bases, with 19 bases spanning the gap. CDR3 amino acids: CASSLVAPAGLNTDTQYF. CDR3 coding DNA: TGTGCCAGCAGCTTGGTGGCCCCGGCGGGCCTCAACACAGATACGCAGTATTTT.

This clonotype was detected a few times. V usage is TRBV20-1 and J usage is TRBJ2-7, with 9 bases fitting TRBD1. The V segment lost 5 bases and the J segment 2 bases; nucleotides outside the gene matches: 7. This CDR3 spans 14 amino acids. CDR1 and CDR2 from the germline V gene are DFQATT and SNEGSKA (reference sequence). CDR3 DNA: TGCAGTGCTGTTCGACAGGGGGTCCCCTACGAGCAGTACTTC. Protein sequence: CSAVRQGVPYEQYF.

This clonotype was seen a handful of times. The rearrangement links TRBV2 to TRBJ2-2; TRBD2 aligns across 10 bases. The CDR3 loop spans 16 amino acids. Germline V gives CDR1 SNHLY, CDR2 FYNNEI. V trimming: 8 bases; J trimming: 4 bases; junction bases outside the gene matches: 10. The CDR3 nucleotides read TGTGCCAGCGGGGAGGTTAGCGGGAGGCTCACCGGGGAGCTGTTTTTT. Translated, it gives CASGEVSGRLTGELFF.

At least ten counts were recorded for this clonotype. V is TRBV5-1 and J is TRBJ1-1; D not resolved. Per germline, CDR1 SGHRS and CDR2 YFSETQ. V lost 2 bases and J 6 bases, leaving 8 bases between the germline ends. The length of the CDR3 is 12 residues. CDR3 sequence: CASSLPDSEAFF. Here the CDR3 DNA reads TGCGCCAGCAGCTTACCGGACTCTGAAGCTTTCTTT.

Ten or more counts support this clonotype. The V gene is TRBV7-3, the J gene TRBJ2-1, with D perhaps given as TRBD1 or TRBD2 (5 bases each). Trimming removed 4 bases from V and 9 bases from J, with 19 bases in between. Germline V gene data show CDR1 as SGHTA and CDR2 as FQGTGA. The CDR3 spans 15 residues. This chain's CDR3 is CASSSSLGPWGEQFF. The CDR3 nucleotides are TGTGCCAGCAGCTCCAGCCTGGGACCGTGGGGTGAGCAGTTCTTC.

The chain carries TRBV27 and TRBJ1-5; D possibly corresponds to TRBD1 (5 bases). V lost 4 bases, J lost 0 bases, and 10 bases lay in between. CDR1 and CDR2 (germline): MNHEY, SMNVEV (reference sequence). The CDR3 covers 15 residues. The DNA of the CDR3 is TGTGCCAGCAGTTACGACAGCTATAGCAATCAGCCCCAGCATTTT. It is translated as CASSYDSYSNQPQHF.

A remark on this clonotype: A junction end diverges from the germline sequence, so it may reflect a read error. The chain joins TRBV7-2 to TRBJ2-2; unclear D gene. CDR1 and CDR2 (germline): SGHTA, FQGNSA. The CDR3 covers 15 residues. Written as DNA, the CDR3 is TGTGCCAGCAGCACTGCCGGGCGGCCCCGAACCGTCGCGGTTTTT. It specifies CASSTAGRPRTVAVF.